The clone carrying this TCR beta chain was detected only a few times. Its antigen is not known. These data belong to a study of T-cell memory formation after mild COVID-19. Study-wide results and caveats: Whether day 37 second-wave clones are SARS-CoV-2-specific was not confirmed.

The 5'RACE method, run with constant-segment primers, produced TCR alpha and TCR beta cDNA libraries (carrying sample barcodes and UMIs). TCRdb redid the calling of the 5' RACE reads with MiXCR, one entry per CDR3 protein. The table lists about 100,000 distinct CDR3 sequences, roughly 11% of them singletons, with roughly 40% in the top ten. J gave up 2 bases and V 3 bases, and 4 bases lay outside the gene matches. The CDR3 covers 14 residues. The germline V gene has CDR1 SGHKS and CDR2 YYEKEE (reference sequence). This sequence originates from a man between 18 and 29 years old who had mild COVID-19 (a few samples of this study predate the infection). Cell type and time point are not known. The V call is TRBV5-5, the J call TRBJ2-7, with TRBD1 identical over 8 bases. Source material: PBMCs or a T cell subset sorted from them (not recorded which). CDR3 protein: CASSWDRYPYEQYF. Written as DNA, the CDR3 is TGTGCCAGCAGCTGGGACAGGTACCCCTACGAGCAGTACTTC.